The present T cell receptor (beta chain) was sequenced within a study of CD8+ T cells in alopecia areata. Across the study: Treatment with tofacitinib (6 to 18 months) was followed by 6 months off drug.

Findings and limits, study-wide: Clonality exceeded that of normal scalp in lesional scalp, most notably in alopecia totalis/universalis.

With regard to this clone: The antigen remains unidentified.

RNA was isolated and reverse transcribed to cDNA, the sequencing template. TCRdb's table, derived via immunoSEQ multiplex PCR, lists solely in-frame clones and lacks some. The profile shows 170,000 or so clones, 50% to 60% of them singletons. Sampling of alopecia areata patients yielded lesional scalp punch biopsies as well as peripheral blood. T lymphocytes (CD4+ and CD8+) were sorted from PBMCs. Germline assignment: CDR1 GTSNPN and CDR2 SVGIG (reference sequence). The length of the CDR3 is 15 residues. V was shortened by 1 base and J by 9 bases, with 16 bases between the two germline ends. The TCR comes from a human donor with alopecia areata. Material: CD4+ T cells sorted from blood, obtained at week 0. This sequence joins TRBV30 and TRBJ1-6, with D unresolved. The CDR3 region is CAWSARGGSRSPLHF. CDR3 sequence (DNA): TGTGCCTGGAGTGCACGAGGAGGTTCCCGTTCACCCCTCCACTTT.